This record covers a single T cell receptor (beta chain). Its matching antigen is unknown. This sample is part of a study of T-cell memory formation after mild COVID-19. Background on the study: TCR clusters were mostly confined to one donor each.

TCRdb reprocessed the 5' RACE reads via MiXCR and lists one record per CDR3 protein. Of 95,000 to 120,000 distinct CDR3 sequences in the sample, roughly 20% are singletons; the top ten hold roughly two fifths. The trim removed 7 bases at V and 0 bases at J, leaving 17 bases unmatched. CDR3 length equals 18 residues. Germline V CDR1 and CDR2: SGHTA, FQGNSA. Findings and limits, study-wide: Clones that contracted from day 15 to 85 were balanced CD4/CD8, while later expanders leaned CD4+.

The chain carries TRBV7-2 and TRBJ2-5; 7 positions agree with TRBD2. The TCR originated in a young man who had mild COVID-19 (a few samples of this study predate the infection). Cell type and time point are not known. The source material was PBMCs or a T cell subset sorted from them (not recorded which). The CDR3 DNA is TGTGCCAGCACCCTGGAGGCCGGGACTACTTCGTACCAAGAGACCCAGTACTTC. It yields the protein CASTLEAGTTSYQETQYF.